This TCR beta chain stems from a study of T cell responses to AZD1222 COVID-19 vaccine. Broader study findings: Only a handful of AZD1222 recipients tested seropositive at baseline. After the peak T cell response, and only then, were repertoires sampled. Regions left unmutated in variants are reportedly the target of nearly half of spike-specific TCRs.

Pooled together were second doses at about 4 or about 12 weeks. As to this clone: Its antigen is unidentified.

Method: immunoSEQ multiplex PCR; TCRdb's copy keeps in-frame clones and lacks some. The sample records some 150,000 clones, about nine tenths being singletons. V lost 3 bases and J 12 bases, leaving 8 bases between the germline ends. This CDR3 has 10 amino acids. V usage is TRBV12-3 or TRBV12-4 and J usage is TRBJ1-1; D remains ambiguous. This specimen consisted of peripheral blood, obtained 28 days after the second AZD1222 dose. This clonotype was obtained from an adult who received the AZD1222 COVID-19 vaccine. This CDR3 is CASSFGVTFF. CDR3 DNA sequence: TGTGCCAGCAGTTTCGGCGTAACTTTCTTT.